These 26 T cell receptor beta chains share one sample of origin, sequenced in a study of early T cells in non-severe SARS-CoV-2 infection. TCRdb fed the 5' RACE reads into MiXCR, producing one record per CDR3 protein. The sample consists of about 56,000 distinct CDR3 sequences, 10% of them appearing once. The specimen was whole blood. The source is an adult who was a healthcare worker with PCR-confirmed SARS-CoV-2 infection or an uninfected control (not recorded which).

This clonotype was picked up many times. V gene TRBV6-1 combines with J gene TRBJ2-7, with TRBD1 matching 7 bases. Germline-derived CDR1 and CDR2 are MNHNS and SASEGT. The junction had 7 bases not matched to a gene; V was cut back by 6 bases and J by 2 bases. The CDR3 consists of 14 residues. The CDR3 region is CASRGAGGAYEQYF. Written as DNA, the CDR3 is TGTGCCAGCAGAGGGGCAGGGGGTGCCTACGAGCAGTACTTC.

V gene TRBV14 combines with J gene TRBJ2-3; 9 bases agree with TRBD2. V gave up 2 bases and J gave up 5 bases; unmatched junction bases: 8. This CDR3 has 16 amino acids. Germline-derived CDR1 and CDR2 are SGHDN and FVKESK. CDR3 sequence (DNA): TGTGCCAGCAGCCAAAGGGGGGGACTAGCTCGAGATACGCAGTATTTT. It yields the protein CASSQRGGLARDTQYF.

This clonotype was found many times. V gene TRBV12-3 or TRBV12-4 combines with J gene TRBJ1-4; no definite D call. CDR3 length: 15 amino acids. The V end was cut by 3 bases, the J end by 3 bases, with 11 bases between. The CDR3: CASSLQWPSNEKLFF. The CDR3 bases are TGTGCCAGCAGTTTGCAGTGGCCCTCTAATGAAAAACTGTTTTTT.

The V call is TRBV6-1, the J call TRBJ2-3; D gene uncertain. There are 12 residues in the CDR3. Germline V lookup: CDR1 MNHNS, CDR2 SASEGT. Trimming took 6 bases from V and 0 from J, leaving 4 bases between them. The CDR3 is CASRDSTDTQYF. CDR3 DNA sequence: TGTGCCAGCAGGGACAGCACAGATACGCAGTATTTT.

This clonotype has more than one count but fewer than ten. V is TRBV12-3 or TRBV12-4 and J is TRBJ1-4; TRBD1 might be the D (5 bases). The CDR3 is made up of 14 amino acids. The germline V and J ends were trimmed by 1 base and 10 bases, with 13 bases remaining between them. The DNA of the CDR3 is TGTGCCAGCAGTTTAGAAGGGGCAGAAGTAAAACTGTTTTTT. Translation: CASSLEGAEVKLFF.

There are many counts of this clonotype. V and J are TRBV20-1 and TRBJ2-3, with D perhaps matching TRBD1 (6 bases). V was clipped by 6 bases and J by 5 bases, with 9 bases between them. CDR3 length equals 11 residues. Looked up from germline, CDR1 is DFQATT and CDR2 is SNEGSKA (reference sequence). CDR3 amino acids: CSARDKDTQYF. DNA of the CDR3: TGCAGTGCCAGGGACAAAGATACGCAGTATTTT.

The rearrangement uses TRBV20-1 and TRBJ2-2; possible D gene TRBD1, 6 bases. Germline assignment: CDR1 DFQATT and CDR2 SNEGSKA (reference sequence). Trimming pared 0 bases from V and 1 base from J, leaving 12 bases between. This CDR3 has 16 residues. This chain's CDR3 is CSARDDGTLNTGELFF. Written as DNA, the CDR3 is TGCAGTGCTAGAGATGACGGGACACTGAACACCGGGGAGCTGTTTTTT.

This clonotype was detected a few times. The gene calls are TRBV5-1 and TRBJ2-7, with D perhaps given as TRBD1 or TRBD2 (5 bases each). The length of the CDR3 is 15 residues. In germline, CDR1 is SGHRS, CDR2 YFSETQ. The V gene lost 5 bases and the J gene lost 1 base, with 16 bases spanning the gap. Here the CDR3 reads CASSYTGTLSYEQYF. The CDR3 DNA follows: TGCGCCAGCAGTTATACCGGGACCCTATCCTACGAGCAGTACTTC.

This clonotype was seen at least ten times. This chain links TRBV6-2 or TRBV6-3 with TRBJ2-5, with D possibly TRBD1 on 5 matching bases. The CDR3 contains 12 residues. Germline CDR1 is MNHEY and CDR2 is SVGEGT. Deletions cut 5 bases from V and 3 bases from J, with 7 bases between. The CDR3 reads CASSAREETQYF. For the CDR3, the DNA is TGTGCCAGCAGTGCCAGGGAAGAGACCCAGTACTTC.

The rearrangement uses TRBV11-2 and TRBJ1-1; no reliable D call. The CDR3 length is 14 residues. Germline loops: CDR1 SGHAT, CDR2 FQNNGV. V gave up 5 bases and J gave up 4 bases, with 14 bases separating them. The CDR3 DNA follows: TGTGCCAGCAGCCCCCGGCCGGGAGGCACTGAAGCTTTCTTT. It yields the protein CASSPRPGGTEAFF. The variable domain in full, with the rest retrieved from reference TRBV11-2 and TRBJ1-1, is EAGVAQSPRYKIIEKRQSVAFWCNPISGHATLYWYQQILGQGPKLLIQFQNNGVVDDSQLPKDRFSAERLKGVDSTLKIQPAKLEDSAVYLCASSPRPGGTEAFFGQGTRLTVV.

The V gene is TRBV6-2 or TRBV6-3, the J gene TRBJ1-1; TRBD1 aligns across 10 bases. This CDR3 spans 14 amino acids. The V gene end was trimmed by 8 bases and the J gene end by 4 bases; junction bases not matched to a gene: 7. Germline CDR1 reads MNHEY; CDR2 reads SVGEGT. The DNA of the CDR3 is TGTGCCAGCGATGACAGGGGGCAGGTCACTGAAGCTTTCTTT. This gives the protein CASDDRGQVTEAFF.

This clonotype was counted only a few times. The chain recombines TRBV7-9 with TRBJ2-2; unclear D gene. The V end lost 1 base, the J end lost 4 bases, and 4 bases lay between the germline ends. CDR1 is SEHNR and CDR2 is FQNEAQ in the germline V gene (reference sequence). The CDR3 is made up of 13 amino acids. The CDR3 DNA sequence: TGTGCCAGCAGCTTAGATGGCACCGGGGAGCTGTTTTTT. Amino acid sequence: CASSLDGTGELFF.

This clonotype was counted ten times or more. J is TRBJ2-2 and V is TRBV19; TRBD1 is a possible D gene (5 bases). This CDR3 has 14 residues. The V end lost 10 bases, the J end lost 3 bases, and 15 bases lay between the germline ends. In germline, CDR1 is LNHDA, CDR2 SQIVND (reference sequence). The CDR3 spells CATGPQGYTGELFF. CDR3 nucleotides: TGTGCCACTGGGCCTCAGGGTTACACCGGGGAGCTGTTTTTT.

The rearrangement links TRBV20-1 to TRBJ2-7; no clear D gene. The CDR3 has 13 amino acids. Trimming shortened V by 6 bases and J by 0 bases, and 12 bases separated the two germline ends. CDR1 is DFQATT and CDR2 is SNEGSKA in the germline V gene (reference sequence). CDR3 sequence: CSARLESSYEQYF. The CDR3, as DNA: TGCAGTGCCAGACTCGAAAGCTCCTACGAGCAGTACTTC.

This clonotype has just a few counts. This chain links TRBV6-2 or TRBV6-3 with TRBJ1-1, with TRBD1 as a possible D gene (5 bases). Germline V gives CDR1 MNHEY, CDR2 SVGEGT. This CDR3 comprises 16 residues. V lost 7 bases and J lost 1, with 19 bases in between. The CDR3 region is CASTLSTGRTNTEAFF. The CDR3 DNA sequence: TGTGCCAGCACCCTATCCACAGGCAGAACGAACACTGAAGCTTTCTTT.

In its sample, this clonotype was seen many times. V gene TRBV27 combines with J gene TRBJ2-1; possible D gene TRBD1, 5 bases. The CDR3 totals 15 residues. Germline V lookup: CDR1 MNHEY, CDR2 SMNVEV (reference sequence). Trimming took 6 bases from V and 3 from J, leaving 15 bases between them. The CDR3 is CASSLDSPHYNEQFF. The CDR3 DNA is TGTGCCAGCAGCCTAGACAGCCCCCACTACAATGAGCAGTTCTTC.

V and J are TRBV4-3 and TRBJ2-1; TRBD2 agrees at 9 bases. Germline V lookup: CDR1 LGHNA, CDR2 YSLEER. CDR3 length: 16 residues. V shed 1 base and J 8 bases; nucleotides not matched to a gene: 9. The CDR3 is CASSQVFTGLADEQFF. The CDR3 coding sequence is TGCGCCAGCAGCCAAGTCTTTACGGGACTAGCTGATGAGCAGTTCTTC.

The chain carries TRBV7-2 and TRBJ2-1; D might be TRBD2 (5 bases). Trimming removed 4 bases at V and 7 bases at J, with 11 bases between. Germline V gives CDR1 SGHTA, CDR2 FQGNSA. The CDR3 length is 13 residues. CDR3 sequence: CASSSRDRNEQFF. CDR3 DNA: TGTGCCAGCAGCTCCCGGGATAGAAATGAGCAGTTCTTC.

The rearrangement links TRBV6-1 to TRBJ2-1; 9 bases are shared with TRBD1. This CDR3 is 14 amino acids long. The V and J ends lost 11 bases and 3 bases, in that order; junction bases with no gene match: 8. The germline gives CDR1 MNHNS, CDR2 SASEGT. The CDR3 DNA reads TGTGCCGGGGGACAGGGCGCCAACTACAATGAGCAGTTCTTC. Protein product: CAGGQGANYNEQFF.

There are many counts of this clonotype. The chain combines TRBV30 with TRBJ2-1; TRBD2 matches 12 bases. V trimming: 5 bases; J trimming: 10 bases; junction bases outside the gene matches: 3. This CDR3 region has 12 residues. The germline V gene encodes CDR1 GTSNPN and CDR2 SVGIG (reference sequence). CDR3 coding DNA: TGTGCCTGGGGACTAGCGGGATGGGAGCAGTTCTTC. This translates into CAWGLAGWEQFF. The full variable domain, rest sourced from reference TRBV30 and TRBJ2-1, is SQTIHQWPATLVQPVGSPLSLECTVEGTSNPNLYWYRQAAGRGLQLLFYSVGIGQISSEVPQNLSASRPQDRQFILSSKKLLLSDSGFYLCAWGLAGWEQFFGPGTRLTVL.

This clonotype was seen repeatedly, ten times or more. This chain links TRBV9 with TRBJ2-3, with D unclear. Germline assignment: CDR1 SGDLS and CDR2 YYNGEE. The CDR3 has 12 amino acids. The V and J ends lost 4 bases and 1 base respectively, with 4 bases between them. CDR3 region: CASSKGTDTQYF. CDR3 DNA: TGTGCCAGCAGCAAGGGCACAGATACGCAGTATTTT. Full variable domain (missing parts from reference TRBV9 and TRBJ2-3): DSGVTQTPKHLITATGQRVTLRCSPRSGDLSVYWYQQSLDQGLQFLIQYYNGEERAKGNILERFSAQQFPDLHSELNLSSLELGDSALYFCASSKGTDTQYFGPGTRLTVL.

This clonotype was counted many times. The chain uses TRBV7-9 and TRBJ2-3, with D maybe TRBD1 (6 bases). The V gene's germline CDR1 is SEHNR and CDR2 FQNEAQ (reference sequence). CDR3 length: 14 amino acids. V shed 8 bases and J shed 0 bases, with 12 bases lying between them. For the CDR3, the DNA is TGTGCCAGCGCCGGGACACAGAGCACAGATACGCAGTATTTT. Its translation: CASAGTQSTDTQYF.

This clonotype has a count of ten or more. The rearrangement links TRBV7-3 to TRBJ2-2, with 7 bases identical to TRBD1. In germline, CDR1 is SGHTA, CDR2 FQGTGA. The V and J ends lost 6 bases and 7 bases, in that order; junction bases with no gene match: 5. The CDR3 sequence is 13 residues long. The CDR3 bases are TGTGCCAGCAGTTTACAGGGGAACGGGGAGCTGTTTTTT. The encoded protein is CASSLQGNGELFF.

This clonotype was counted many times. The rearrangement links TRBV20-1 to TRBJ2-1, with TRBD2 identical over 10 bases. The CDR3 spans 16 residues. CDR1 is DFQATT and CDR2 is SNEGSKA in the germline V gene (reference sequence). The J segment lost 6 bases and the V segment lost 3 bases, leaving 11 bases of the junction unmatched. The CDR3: CSARVAEREGINEQFF. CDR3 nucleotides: TGCAGTGCTAGGGTGGCGGAGCGGGAGGGAATCAATGAGCAGTTCTTC.

The CDR3 region has the DNA TGTGCCAGCAGCCCTGGGGGAGCGAACAATGAGCAGTTCTTC. This sequence encodes CASSPGGANNEQFF. V usage is TRBV7-2 and J usage is TRBJ2-1, with D tentatively TRBD1 or TRBD2 (5 bases each). Between the trimmed V and J ends, which lost 5 bases and 5 bases, there was a span of 13 bases. Germline V gene lookup returns CDR1 SGHTA and CDR2 FQGNSA. The CDR3 totals 14 residues.

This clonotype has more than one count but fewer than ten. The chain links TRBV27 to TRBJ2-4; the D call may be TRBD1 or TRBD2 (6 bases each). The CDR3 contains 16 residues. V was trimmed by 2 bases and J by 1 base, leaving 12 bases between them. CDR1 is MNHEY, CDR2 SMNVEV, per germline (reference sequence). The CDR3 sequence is CASSLMGAGAKNIQYF. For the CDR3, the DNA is TGTGCCAGCAGTTTAATGGGGGCGGGGGCCAAAAACATTCAGTACTTC.